The present T cell receptor (beta chain) was sequenced within a study of blood T cell dynamics during melanoma immunotherapy. Germline CDR1 and CDR2: SEHNR and FQNEAQ (reference sequence). The CDR3 extends over 17 amino acids. With 5 bases removed from V and 0 bases from J, the gap between germline ends came to 19 bases. Study results and caveats: Disease-control patients' PBMC repertoires became either more clonal or more diverse at W3.

The time point: pre-treatment baseline. About this clone: Its antigen is undetermined.

Every bulk PBMC sample received the same 350 ng of DNA. This table comes from immunoSEQ multiplex PCR, and its TCRdb copy is limited to in-frame clones, with some not included. Among some 5,600 clones listed, 88% were seen once. The origin of this receptor is a human donor with melanoma. Specimen: blood, collected from a patient treated with checkpoint blockade. The chain recombines TRBV7-9 with TRBJ1-1; a possible D gene is TRBD1 (6 bases). Here the CDR3 reads CASSRRVTGGMNTEAFF. The CDR3 region has the DNA TGTGCCAGCAGCCGAAGAGTGACAGGAGGGATGAACACTGAAGCTTTCTTT.